The 32 T cell receptor beta chains given below trace back to one sample, sequenced in a study of cytomegalovirus exposure and HLA in healthy donors. Here immunoSEQ multiplex PCR was the method, and the copy in TCRdb shows in-frame clones only, minus some. The data contain approximately 80,000 clones, 93% of them singletons. The source material was PBMCs. These receptors were taken from a woman in her 30s in good health and CMV-seronegative.

The chain couples TRBV21-1 to TRBJ1-5. TRBV21-1 corresponds to a pseudogene. CDR3 length: 17 residues. CDR3 nucleotide sequence: TGTGCCAGCAGCAAAGCCCGGGGGGGATATAGCAATCAGCCCCAGCATTTT. It yields the protein CASSKARGGYSNQPQHF.

The rearrangement joins TRBV7-2 to TRBJ2-4, with TRBD1 identical over 10 bases. Germline V gene lookup returns CDR1 SGHTA and CDR2 FQGNSA. V shed 5 bases, J shed 3 bases, and the junction held 10 bases outside the gene matches. There are 17 residues in the CDR3. The CDR3 DNA follows: TGTGCCAGCAGCCGACAGGGGGCTATCGGGGACAAAAACATTCAGTACTTC. Its translation is CASSRQGAIGDKNIQYF.

The chain couples TRBV19 to TRBJ1-1, with D hard to call. From germline, CDR1 is LNHDA and CDR2 SQIVND (reference sequence). With 5 bases removed from V and 7 bases from J, the gap between germline ends came to 11 bases. The CDR3 has 12 residues. The CDR3 DNA reads as TGTGCCAGTAGTTCCAGGCTTTTTGAAGCTTTCTTT. Its protein product is CASSSRLFEAFF.

A remark on this clone: The sample holds other DNA sequences that translate to the same CDR3. The chain couples TRBV30 to TRBJ2-7; possible D gene TRBD2, 5 bases. The CDR3 length is 11 residues. CDR1 and CDR2 (germline): GTSNPN, SVGIG (reference sequence). The V and J ends lost 5 bases and 0 bases respectively, with 5 bases between them. This CDR3 is CAWGSSYEQYF. Written as DNA, the CDR3 is TGTGCCTGGGGGAGCTCCTACGAGCAGTACTTC.

The genes are TRBV7-8 and TRBJ2-7; 8 positions match TRBD1. Germline CDR1 is SGHVS and CDR2 is FQNEAQ. V gave up 1 base and J gave up 6 bases; unmatched junction bases: 5. The CDR3 has 14 residues. The CDR3 sequence: CASSLGRDRGEQYF. CDR3 in DNA: TGTGCCAGCAGCTTAGGCCGTGACAGGGGCGAGCAGTACTTC. Looking up the rest from reference TRBV7-8 and TRBJ2-7 gives the full variable domain: GAGVSQSPRYKVAKRGQDVALRCDPISGHVSLFWYQQALGQGPEFLTYFQNEAQLDKSGLPSDRFFAERPEGSVSTLKIQRTQQEDSAVYLCASSLGRDRGEQYFGPGTRLTVT.

For the CDR3, the DNA is TGTGCCAGCAGTTTATTCGCGAACACCGGGGAGCTGTTTTTT. It translates to CASSLFANTGELFF. This sequence joins TRBV27 and TRBJ2-2; D is uncertain. Per the germline V gene, CDR1 is MNHEY and CDR2 is SMNVEV (reference sequence). The ends were cut back, 1 base at V and 0 bases at J, with 3 bases in the middle. The CDR3 totals 14 residues.

J is TRBJ2-5 and V is TRBV7-9, with 8 bases lining up with TRBD2. The CDR3 is 14 amino acids. The germline CDR1 and CDR2 sequences are SEHNR and FQNEAQ (reference sequence). V lost 5 bases to trimming and J lost 1 base; unmatched junction nucleotides: 3. The CDR3 region has the DNA TGTGCCAGCAGCCGAACTAGCGGCCAAGAGACCCAGTACTTC. Translated: CASSRTSGQETQYF.

The chain joins TRBV18 to TRBJ1-1; D is ambiguous. CDR1 is KGHSH and CDR2 is LQKENI in the germline V gene. This CDR3 comprises 14 residues. The V end lost 11 bases, the J end lost 1 base, and 17 bases lay between the germline ends. The CDR3 protein is CASSLGAKNTEAFF. The CDR3 DNA sequence: TGTGCCTCTTCCCTGGGAGCCAAGAACACTGAAGCTTTCTTT.

DNA of the CDR3: TGTGCCAGCAGTGGAGTGTACAATGAGCAGTTCTTC. It translates to CASSGVYNEQFF. The chain recombines TRBV9 with TRBJ2-1; no clear D. Between the trimmed V and J ends, which lost 5 bases and 4 bases, there was a span of 7 bases. Germline CDR1 and CDR2: SGDLS and YYNGEE. CDR3 length: 12 residues.

The chain combines TRBV28 with TRBJ1-2; possible D gene TRBD1, 5 bases. Germline lookup yields CDR1 MDHEN and CDR2 SYDVKM. The CDR3 sequence is 13 residues long. The V gene lost 5 bases and the J gene lost 7 bases, with 14 bases spanning the gap. The CDR3 DNA follows: TGTGCCAGCAGTGGGGGGAGGTCGGGTGGCTACACCTTC. Protein: CASSGGRSGGYTF.

The gene calls are TRBV4-1 and TRBJ2-7, with D tentatively TRBD2 (7 bases). The CDR3 is 12 amino acids. In germline, CDR1 is MGHRA, CDR2 YSYEKL. V lost 0 bases and J 9 bases, leaving 9 bases between the germline ends. CDR3 sequence: CASSQEGGAQYF. In DNA, the CDR3 is TGCGCCAGCAGCCAAGAGGGGGGGGCGCAGTACTTC.

The J gene is TRBJ1-1, the V gene TRBV11-2, with TRBD1 matching over 8 bases. Germline trimming cut 5 bases from V and 4 bases from J; bases unmatched to any gene: 6. Germline-derived CDR1 and CDR2 are SGHAT and FQNNGV. The CDR3 covers 14 residues. CDR3 sequence reads: CASSEDRVRTEAFF. The CDR3 DNA reads as TGTGCCAGCAGCGAGGACAGGGTCCGCACTGAAGCTTTCTTT.

V gene TRBV9 combines with J gene TRBJ1-1; tentative D call: TRBD1 (6 bases). The length of the CDR3 is 13 residues. Germline V CDR1 and CDR2: SGDLS, YYNGEE. Trimming removed 5 bases at V and 0 bases at J, with 8 bases between. CDR3 loop: CASRQGLNTEAFF. The CDR3 bases are TGTGCCAGCAGACAGGGATTGAACACTGAAGCTTTCTTT.

This clone turned up a few times. The V gene is TRBV6-5, the J gene TRBJ1-4; no clear D gene. V lost 9 bases, J lost 8 bases, and 13 bases lay in between. This CDR3 region has 12 residues. Germline CDR1 MNHEY, CDR2 SVGAGI. The CDR3 loop is CARPVLQEKLFF. The CDR3 DNA follows: TGTGCCAGGCCTGTCCTCCAGGAAAAACTGTTTTTT.

The chain carries TRBV7-6 and TRBJ2-7; 12 bases line up with TRBD1. The CDR3 totals 16 residues. The germline CDR1 and CDR2 sequences are SGHVS and FNYEAQ. V lost 6 bases to trimming and J lost 9 bases; unmatched junction nucleotides: 15. This CDR3 reads CASSNRAGQGARRQYF. As DNA, the CDR3 is TGTGCCAGCAGTAATAGAGCGGGACAGGGGGCCCGGCGGCAGTACTTC.

V usage is TRBV7-2 and J usage is TRBJ2-7; 7 nucleotides match TRBD1. Trimming took 2 bases from V and 2 from J; bases not matched to a gene: 6. The CDR3 has 15 residues. CDR1 SGHTA and CDR2 FQGNSA come from the germline V gene. This CDR3 is CASSLSTGTAYEQYF. The CDR3 DNA is TGTGCCAGCAGCTTATCTACCGGGACAGCCTACGAGCAGTACTTC.

The chain joins TRBV18 to TRBJ1-1; 8 bases align to TRBD1. The junction had 5 bases not matched to a gene; V was cut back by 7 bases and J by 1 base. The CDR3 spans 14 residues. The germline V gene has CDR1 KGHSH and CDR2 LQKENI. CDR3 protein: CASCPGTGNTEAFF. The CDR3 DNA follows: TGTGCCAGCTGCCCCGGGACAGGGAACACTGAAGCTTTCTTT.

The rearrangement links TRBV18 to TRBJ2-2; D not certain. The CDR3 contains 14 residues. Trimming removed 6 bases from V and 0 bases from J, with 8 bases in between. CDR1 is KGHSH and CDR2 is LQKENI in the germline V gene. The CDR3 is CASSPNSNTGELFF. DNA of the CDR3: TGTGCCAGCTCTCCCAATTCGAACACCGGGGAGCTGTTTTTT.

V usage is TRBV7-3 and J usage is TRBJ2-3; 12 nucleotides match TRBD2. This CDR3 is 16 amino acids long. The germline V gene has CDR1 SGHTA and CDR2 FQGTGA. V lost 4 bases to trimming and J lost 5 bases; unmatched junction nucleotides: 7. The CDR3 spells CASSSRTSGNVDTQYF. CDR3 DNA: TGTGCCAGCAGCTCCCGGACTAGCGGGAATGTAGATACGCAGTATTTT.

The V call is TRBV30, the J call TRBJ2-7, with a tentative D call TRBD2 (6 bases). Germline CDR1 reads GTSNPN; CDR2 reads SVGIG (reference sequence). This CDR3 contains 12 residues. Deletions cut 3 bases from V and 3 bases from J, with 9 bases between. CDR3 amino acids: CAWRAGGYEQYF. The CDR3 DNA is TGTGCCTGGAGGGCCGGGGGCTACGAGCAGTACTTC.

The chain recombines TRBV5-1 with TRBJ1-1, with unresolved D. From germline, CDR1 is SGHRS and CDR2 YFSETQ. There are 13 residues in the CDR3. Trimming left V 2 bases short and J 8 bases short, with 13 bases between. This chain's CDR3 is CASSLRGESEAFF. In nucleotides, the CDR3 is TGCGCCAGCAGCTTACGTGGGGAGAGCGAAGCTTTCTTT. The full variable domain, rest sourced from reference TRBV5-1 and TRBJ1-1, is KAGVTQTPRYLIKTRGQQVTLSCSPISGHRSVSWYQQTPGQGLQFLFEYFSETQRNKGNFPGRFSGRQFSNSRSEMNVSTLELGDSALYLCASSLRGESEAFFGQGTRLTVV.

This sequence joins TRBV2 and TRBJ2-7; tentatively, D is TRBD2 (6 bases). Trimming removed 6 bases at V and 3 bases at J, with 15 bases between. Germline lookup yields CDR1 SNHLY and CDR2 FYNNEI. The CDR3 contains 14 residues. DNA of the CDR3: TGTGCCAGCAGCCGGGACTCGGCGGTCTACGAGCAGTACTTC. Translated, it gives CASSRDSAVYEQYF.

This chain connects TRBV25-1 to TRBJ1-1, with D maybe TRBD1 (5 bases). Germline values: CDR1 MGHDK, CDR2 SYGVNS. Between the trimmed V and J ends, which lost 8 bases and 6 bases, there was a span of 16 bases. The CDR3 has 13 residues. CDR3 sequence (DNA): TGTGCCAGCGCCGGGGAGGGGAGGGCTGAAGCTTTCTTT. Translation gives CASAGEGRAEAFF.

The chain links TRBV6-1 to TRBJ2-4; the D is unclear. The V and J ends lost 2 bases and 0 bases respectively, with 11 bases between them. The CDR3 sequence is 16 residues long. Germline V gene data show CDR1 as MNHNS and CDR2 as SASEGT. CDR3 amino acids: CASSESLSLAKNIQYF. In nucleotides, the CDR3 is TGTGCCAGCAGTGAATCCCTATCGCTAGCCAAAAACATTCAGTACTTC.

The chain links TRBV6-1 to TRBJ1-1; D remains unclear. CDR3 length: 13 residues. Per germline, CDR1 MNHNS and CDR2 SASEGT. The ends were cut back, 4 bases at V and 1 base at J, with 7 bases in the middle. The CDR3 protein is CASSVTGNTEAFF. DNA of the CDR3: TGTGCCAGCAGTGTTACGGGGAACACTGAAGCTTTCTTT.

The chain couples TRBV30 to TRBJ1-1; D gene ambiguous. This CDR3 comprises 11 residues. The V gene's germline CDR1 is GTSNPN and CDR2 SVGIG (reference sequence). V lost 2 bases to trimming and J lost 3 bases, with 4 bases between them. CDR3 loop: CAWSYDTEAFF. In DNA form, the CDR3 reads TGTGCCTGGAGTTATGACACTGAAGCTTTCTTT.

The chain recombines TRBV5-1 with TRBJ1-4; D uncertain. V was cut by 4 bases and J by 7 bases, with 17 bases left in between. CDR3 length: 15 amino acids. Germline V gives CDR1 SGHRS, CDR2 YFSETQ. The CDR3: CASSIGGGQPEKLFF. The CDR3 DNA sequence: TGCGCCAGCAGCATAGGAGGAGGGCAGCCTGAAAAACTGTTTTTT. Full variable domain (missing parts from reference TRBV5-1 and TRBJ1-4): KAGVTQTPRYLIKTRGQQVTLSCSPISGHRSVSWYQQTPGQGLQFLFEYFSETQRNKGNFPGRFSGRQFSNSRSEMNVSTLELGDSALYLCASSIGGGQPEKLFFGSGTQLSVL.

V gene TRBV5-4 combines with J gene TRBJ2-3; 10 bases match TRBD2. CDR3 length equals 17 residues. CDR1 is SGHNT, CDR2 YYREEE, per germline (reference sequence). The ends lost 0 bases at V and 0 bases at J; junction bases unmatched: 4. The CDR3 sequence: CASSLAGLALSTDTQYF. Written as DNA, the CDR3 is TGTGCCAGCAGCTTGGCGGGACTAGCGCTCAGCACAGATACGCAGTATTTT. Drawing the rest from reference TRBV5-4 and TRBJ2-3, the complete variable domain is ETGVTQSPTHLIKTRGQQVTLRCSSQSGHNTVSWYQQALGQGPQFIFQYYREEENGRGNFPPRFSGLQFPNYSSELNVNALELDDSALYLCASSLAGLALSTDTQYFGPGTRLTVL.

This clone was detected once. The chain joins TRBV7-9 to TRBJ1-3; D uncertain. V shed 1 base and J shed 2 bases, with 6 bases lying between them. The CDR3 is 14 amino acids. CDR1 is SEHNR and CDR2 is FQNEAQ in the germline V gene (reference sequence). The CDR3 here is CASSLGVTGNTIYF. CDR3 nucleotide sequence: TGTGCCAGCAGCTTAGGCGTTACTGGAAACACCATATATTTT.

The rearrangement uses TRBV18 and TRBJ1-2; tentative D call: TRBD1 (5 bases). CDR1 is KGHSH, CDR2 LQKENI, per germline. With 2 bases removed from V and 6 bases from J, the gap between germline ends came to 10 bases. The CDR3 sequence is 13 residues long. The CDR3 nucleotides are TGTGCCAGCTCACCAGGAGGGGAGAATGGCTACACCTTC. Amino acids: CASSPGGENGYTF.

This chain uses TRBV30 with TRBJ1-3, with D possibly TRBD1 on 6 matching bases. V shed 4 bases and J shed 8 bases, with 21 bases lying between them. Germline-derived CDR1 and CDR2 are GTSNPN and SVGIG (reference sequence). The CDR3 runs to 15 residues. The CDR3 DNA is TGTGCCTGGACGTCGGCAGGGGTTTACGAAGACACCATATATTTT. Protein product: CAWTSAGVYEDTIYF.

This chain connects TRBV7-9 to TRBJ2-6; D not resolved. This CDR3 is 14 amino acids long. Germline V CDR1 and CDR2: SEHNR, FQNEAQ (reference sequence). Trimming stripped 3 bases from V and 0 bases from J, with 3 bases between. The CDR3 sequence: CASSFRSGANVLTF. DNA for the CDR3: TGTGCCAGCAGCTTTCGCTCTGGGGCCAACGTCCTGACTTTC.